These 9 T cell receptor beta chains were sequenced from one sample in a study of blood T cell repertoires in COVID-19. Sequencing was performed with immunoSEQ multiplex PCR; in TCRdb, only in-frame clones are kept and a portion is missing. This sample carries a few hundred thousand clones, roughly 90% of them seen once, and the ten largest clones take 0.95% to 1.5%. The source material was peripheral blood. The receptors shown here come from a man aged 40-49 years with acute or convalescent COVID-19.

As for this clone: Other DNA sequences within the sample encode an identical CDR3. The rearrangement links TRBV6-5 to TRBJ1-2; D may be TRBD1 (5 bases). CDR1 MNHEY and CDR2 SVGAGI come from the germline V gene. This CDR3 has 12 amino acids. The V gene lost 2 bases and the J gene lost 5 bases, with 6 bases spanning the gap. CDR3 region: CASSYGGYGYTF. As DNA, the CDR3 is TGTGCCAGCAGTTACGGGGGGTATGGCTACACCTTC.

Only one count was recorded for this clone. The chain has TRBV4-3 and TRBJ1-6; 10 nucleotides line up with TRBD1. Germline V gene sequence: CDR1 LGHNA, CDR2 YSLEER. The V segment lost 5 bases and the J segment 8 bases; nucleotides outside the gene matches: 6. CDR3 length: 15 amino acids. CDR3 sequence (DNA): TGCGCCAGCAGCACCACGGGGACAGGGGATTCACCCCTCCACTTT. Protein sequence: CASSTTGTGDSPLHF.

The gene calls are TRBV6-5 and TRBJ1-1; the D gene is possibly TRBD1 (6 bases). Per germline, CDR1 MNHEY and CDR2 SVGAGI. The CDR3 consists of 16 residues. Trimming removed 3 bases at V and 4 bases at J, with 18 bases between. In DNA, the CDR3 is TGTGCCAGCAGTTATCAAAGCGGGGGCGTAGGCACTGAAGCTTTCTTT. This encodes CASSYQSGGVGTEAFF.

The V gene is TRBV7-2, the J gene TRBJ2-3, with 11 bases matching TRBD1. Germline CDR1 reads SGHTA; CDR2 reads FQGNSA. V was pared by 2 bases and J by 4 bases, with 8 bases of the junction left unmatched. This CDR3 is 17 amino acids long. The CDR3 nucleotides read TGTGCCAGCAGCTTAAATCCCGGACAGGGGGCCCCAGATACGCAGTATTTT. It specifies CASSLNPGQGAPDTQYF. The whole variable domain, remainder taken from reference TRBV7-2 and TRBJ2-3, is GAGVSQSPSNKVTEKGKDVELRCDPISGHTALYWYRQSLGQGLEFLIYFQGNSAPDKSGLPSDRFSAERTGGSVSTLTIQRTQQEDSAVYLCASSLNPGQGAPDTQYFGPGTRLTVL.

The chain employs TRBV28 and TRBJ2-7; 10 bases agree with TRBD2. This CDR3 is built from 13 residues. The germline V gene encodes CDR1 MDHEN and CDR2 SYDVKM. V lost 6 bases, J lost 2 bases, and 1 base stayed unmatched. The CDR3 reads CASRTSGPYEQYF. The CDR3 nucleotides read TGTGCCAGCAGGACTAGCGGGCCCTACGAGCAGTACTTC.

The CDR3 DNA reads as TGTGCCAGCCGGCGGGATGGCTACACCTTC. Its protein is CASRRDGYTF. This chain joins TRBV30 and TRBJ1-2, with no clear D. Trimming cost V 8 bases and J 6 bases, with 10 bases left between them. This CDR3 spans 10 amino acids. Germline CDR1 and CDR2: GTSNPN and SVGIG (reference sequence).

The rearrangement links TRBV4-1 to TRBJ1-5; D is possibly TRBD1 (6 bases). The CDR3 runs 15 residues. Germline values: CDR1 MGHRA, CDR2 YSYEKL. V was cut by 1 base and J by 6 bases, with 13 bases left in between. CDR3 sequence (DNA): TGCGCCAGCAGCCAAGGTACGCCAGGGGTTCAGCCCCAGCATTTT. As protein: CASSQGTPGVQPQHF.

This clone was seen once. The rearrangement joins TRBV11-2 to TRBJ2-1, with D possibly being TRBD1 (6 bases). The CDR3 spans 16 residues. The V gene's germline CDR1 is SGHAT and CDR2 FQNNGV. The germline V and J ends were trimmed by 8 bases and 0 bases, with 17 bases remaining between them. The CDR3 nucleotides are TGTGCCAGCCAGGGGATAGCGATAAGCTCCTACAATGAGCAGTTCTTC. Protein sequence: CASQGIAISSYNEQFF.

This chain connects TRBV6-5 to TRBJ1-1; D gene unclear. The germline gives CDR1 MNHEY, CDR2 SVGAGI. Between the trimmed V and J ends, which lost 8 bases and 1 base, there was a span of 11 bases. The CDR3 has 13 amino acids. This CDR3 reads CASSRVRNTEAFF. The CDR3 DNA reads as TGTGCCAGCTCTCGGGTCAGGAACACTGAAGCTTTCTTT.